This T cell receptor (beta chain) is from a study of cytomegalovirus exposure and HLA in healthy donors. Study-level findings and limits: The study had only CMV serostatus as immune exposure information. Earlier results showed most TCR beta V segments being productive about 87% or about 30% of the time.

The PCR had 60 Vbeta and 13 Jbeta primers. Some clones are missing from TCRdb's copy, which holds only in-frame ones; the method was immunoSEQ multiplex PCR. The sample has 150,000 to 200,000 clones, about 81% seen once; the top ten hold 0.96%. The germline V gene has CDR1 MDHEN and CDR2 SYDVKM. The CDR3 contains 12 residues. V was shortened by 6 bases and J by 10 bases, with 15 bases between the two germline ends. For this clone: Antigen specificity is unknown.

The donors comprised healthy bone marrow donors. The sequence came from a girl aged 2-15 years in good health and CMV-seropositive. The chain employs TRBV28 and TRBJ1-1, with D unresolved. Material: PBMCs. Here the CDR3 reads CASSSTTVGAFF. CDR3 nucleotide sequence: TGTGCCAGCAGCTCAACCACAGTAGGAGCTTTCTTT.